Detailed here is one T cell receptor beta chain. Researchers sorted participants into cohorts using their self-reported clinical history. Per the authors' pipeline: For nucleated cells, counts were estimated from reference gene primer amplification. TCRdb keeps only in-frame clones here, not all; method: immunoSEQ multiplex PCR. The V and J calls and clone size are taken from that table; D and trimming were inferred from the DNA. The sample carries about 410,000 clones, 90% recorded once. The data derive from a study of blood T cell repertoires in COVID-19. Study at large: T cells, B-cell-depleted T cells, or PBMCs provided the cDNA or gDNA that served as material.

Germline CDR1 reads MNHNS; CDR2 reads SASEGT. The V and J ends lost 4 bases and 5 bases, in that order; junction bases with no gene match: 13. The CDR3 is 17 amino acids. The receptor's source is a man aged 18 to 30 who had recovered from COVID-19. The chain recombines TRBV6-1 with TRBJ1-5; 8 nucleotides match TRBD1. The material sequenced was PBMCs or T cells enriched from blood (not recorded which). The CDR3 DNA follows: TGTGCCAGCAGTGGTACGGGCAGGGGGCCGCATCATCAGCCCCAGCATTTT. Its protein is CASSGTGRGPHHQPQHF.